The clone carrying this T cell receptor beta chain was detected many times. This sample was taken from a study of Graves' ophthalmopathy and Graves' hyperthyroidism. V shed 4 bases and J shed 1 base, with 13 bases lying between them. The CDR3 has 15 residues. Germline assignment: CDR1 MNHNS and CDR2 SASEGT. Researchers took RNA transcripts and amplified TCR beta CDR3 regions from them. An initial RT-PCR round employing HTBI primers preceded a second-round multiplex PCR. TCRdb passed the multiplex PCR reads through MiXCR, listing each CDR3 protein once. This table holds about 400,000 distinct CDR3 sequences, roughly 18% found once.

The TCR originated in a woman under 30 with Graves' ophthalmopathy. The chain carries TRBV6-1 and TRBJ1-1; tentatively, D is TRBD1 (5 bases). The sequencing sample was made of peripheral blood. CDR3 coding DNA: TGTGCCAGCAGTGCGGGGGATCGACGGAACACTGAAGCTTTCTTT. Amino acids: CASSAGDRRNTEAFF.